One and the same sample provided the 4 T cell receptor beta chains below, sequenced in a study of T cells after yellow fever vaccination (dated by TCRdb to the late 2010s). This specimen's treatment or condition label, per the study, means: live attenuated yellow fever vaccine strain. The library was produced with 5' RACE. TCRdb lists the instrument as Illumina HiSeq 2500. Through fastp at Q25 and MiXCR, TCRdb rebuilt clones from the public reads, retaining in-frame beta chains. Every distinct CDR3 protein forms one entry, paired with its most common genes and DNA. The sample has some 560,000 distinct CDR3 sequences on record, about 17% of them singletons. The top ten clonotypes cover approximately 15% of the sample. The source was PBMCs, collected about 5 days after the first yellow fever vaccination. These receptors were collected from a man aged 18 to 29 who received the YFV17D yellow fever vaccine.

This clonotype was observed many times. The genes are TRBV27 and TRBJ2-1, with D maybe TRBD2 (5 bases). Germline CDR1 and CDR2: MNHEY and SMNVEV (reference sequence). The ends were cut back, 10 bases at V and 6 bases at J, with 19 bases in the middle. The CDR3 has 14 amino acids. CDR3 DNA: TGTGCCACCGGGGTCATATCCAGTCGCAATGAGCAGTTCTTC. Amino acids: CATGVISSRNEQFF.

This clonotype was found many times. J is TRBJ2-1 and V is TRBV7-9; 8 nucleotides agree with TRBD2. This CDR3 comprises 12 residues. Germline V lookup: CDR1 SEHNR, CDR2 FQNEAQ (reference sequence). Germline trimming cut 5 bases from V and 6 bases from J; bases unmatched to any gene: 0. The CDR3 spells CASSRGGNEQFF. Written as DNA, the CDR3 is TGTGCCAGCAGCCGGGGGGGCAATGAGCAGTTCTTC.

The rearrangement uses TRBV28 and TRBJ2-1; D remains unclear. This CDR3 spans 12 amino acids. V was clipped by 0 bases and J by 12 bases, with 9 bases between them. Germline V gene lookup returns CDR1 MDHEN and CDR2 SYDVKM. The CDR3 region is CASSLWPAWQFF. Written as DNA, the CDR3 is TGTGCCAGCAGTTTATGGCCTGCTTGGCAGTTCTTC.

This clonotype was recorded a few times. V and J are TRBV7-9 and TRBJ2-3, with 12 bases fitting TRBD2. Germline lookup yields CDR1 SEHNR and CDR2 FQNEAQ (reference sequence). V was pared by 4 bases and J by 4 bases, with 9 bases of the junction left unmatched. The CDR3 spans 17 residues. CDR3 in amino acids: CASSSPLAGGPSDTQYF. The CDR3 DNA is TGTGCCAGCAGCTCCCCGCTAGCGGGGGGGCCATCAGATACGCAGTATTTT.